This TCR beta chain was recorded in a study of graft-versus-host responses after intestinal transplantation. Study-level information: Every recipient underwent anti-thymocyte globulin induction, then tacrolimus and steroids for 2 to 3 years.

Regarding this clone: Its cognate antigen is unknown.

Notes on the study in general: GvH clones surfaced in recipient marrow, some emerging earlier in ileum or blood. Declines in HvG clones occurring early post-transplant were associated with peak circulating GvH clone levels.

The CDR3 is 15 residues long. CDR1 and CDR2 from the germline V gene are SEHNR and FQNEAQ (reference sequence). V lost 5 bases to trimming and J lost 3 bases; unmatched junction nucleotides: 6. This table comes from immunoSEQ multiplex PCR, and its TCRdb copy is limited to in-frame clones, with some not included. The table records tens of thousands of clones, approximately 80% of them present only once. The clonotype was recovered from a human donor who received an intestinal transplant. The chain employs TRBV7-9 and TRBJ2-7, with 11 bases aligning to TRBD1. The specimen comprised unstimulated CD8+ T cells sorted from spleen or lymph node cells, sampled before intestinal transplant. The CDR3 here is CASSPRTGGFYEQYF. In DNA, the CDR3 is TGTGCCAGCAGCCCACGGACAGGGGGCTTCTACGAGCAGTACTTC.